One sample yielded the 32 T cell receptor beta chains listed below, sequenced in a study of beta chain features in type 1 diabetes. Broader study findings: Type 1 diabetes patients had TCRB CDR3s that were shorter (moderately but significantly so) in all four CD4+ subsets.

The isolated RNA, all of it, was reverse transcribed, so expressed TCRB transcripts were what got sequenced. The table came from immunoSEQ multiplex PCR; TCRdb's copy has only in-frame clones and leaves some out. This sample has roughly 220,000 clones, with roughly 17% found just once. The antigens for these receptors are not known. The sequenced sample was naive CD4+ T cells from blood. These receptors were obtained from a man younger than 40 with type 1 diabetes.

There are a few counts of this clone. V usage is TRBV29-1 and J usage is TRBJ1-4; 7 positions agree with TRBD1. The germline V gene has CDR1 SQVTM and CDR2 ANQGSEA. The V gene end was trimmed by 7 bases and the J gene end by 0 bases; junction bases not matched to a gene: 8. The CDR3 sequence is 15 residues long. CDR3 sequence: CSAVGQGATNEKLFF. The CDR3 DNA reads as TGCAGCGCCGTTGGCCAGGGGGCAACTAATGAAAAACTGTTTTTT.

CDR3 amino acids: CASSPFSGRTPETQYF. As DNA, the CDR3 is TGTGCCAGCTCACCATTCAGCGGGAGGACTCCAGAGACCCAGTACTTC. V is TRBV18 and J is TRBJ2-5; the match to TRBD2 covers 9 bases. The CDR3 is made up of 16 amino acids. Losses at the gene ends were 2 bases for V and 4 bases for J; bases not matched to a gene: 8. Germline CDR1 is KGHSH and CDR2 is LQKENI.

This clone was seen a handful of times. V and J are TRBV7-2 and TRBJ2-3; 8 positions agree with TRBD2. Germline V gives CDR1 SGHTA, CDR2 FQGNSA. The CDR3 consists of 15 residues. J lost 5 bases, V lost 6 bases, and 10 bases had no gene match. The CDR3 DNA is TGTGCCAGCAGGGCTCTAGCGGGCTGGGAAGATACGCAGTATTTT. It specifies CASRALAGWEDTQYF.

The chain uses TRBV27 and TRBJ2-5, with TRBD1 as a possible D gene (6 bases). CDR1 is MNHEY and CDR2 is SMNVEV in the germline V gene (reference sequence). V was clipped by 4 bases and J by 5 bases, with 20 bases between them. The CDR3 is made up of 16 amino acids. The CDR3 DNA follows: TGTGCCAGCAGTTCCCCTCGTACAGGGTTGGTTGAGACCCAGTACTTC. It is translated as CASSSPRTGLVETQYF.

The chain couples TRBV6-6 to TRBJ2-7, with 9 bases lining up with TRBD1. The ends lost 5 bases at V and 3 bases at J; junction bases unmatched: 8. The CDR3 has 15 amino acids. Per the germline V gene, CDR1 is MNHNY and CDR2 is SVGAGI (reference sequence). CDR3 in amino acids: CASSPGQGKVYEQYF. CDR3 bases: TGTGCCAGCAGTCCGGGACAGGGAAAGGTCTACGAGCAGTACTTC.

This clone has more than one count but fewer than ten. The chain recombines TRBV28 with TRBJ2-1; 9 bases line up with TRBD1. Germline V gene sequence: CDR1 MDHEN, CDR2 SYDVKM. The CDR3 is 14 amino acids. With 5 bases clipped from V and 9 bases from J, the junction kept 8 bases outside the gene matches. In nucleotides, the CDR3 is TGTGCCAGCAGTCTGGGACAGGGCTCGGCTGAGCAGTTCTTC. Its translation is CASSLGQGSAEQFF.

V gene TRBV25-1 combines with J gene TRBJ1-5, with D possibly matching TRBD1 (5 bases). CDR1 and CDR2 from the germline V gene are MGHDK and SYGVNS. The V gene lost 4 bases and the J gene lost 5 bases, with 15 bases spanning the gap. The CDR3 has 15 amino acids. The DNA for the CDR3 is TGTGCCAGCAGTGCGTATACCGGGGCCGATCAGCCCCAGCATTTT. Amino acids: CASSAYTGADQPQHF.

In the case of this clone: The sample holds other DNA sequences that translate to the same CDR3. CDR3 amino acids: CASSLFAYEQYF. The CDR3 coding sequence is TGTGCCAGCAGTTTATTTGCCTACGAGCAGTACTTC. The V gene is TRBV28, the J gene TRBJ2-7; D gene unclear. Germline CDR1 is MDHEN and CDR2 is SYDVKM. V was shortened by 1 base and J by 2 bases, with 3 bases between the two germline ends. The CDR3 consists of 12 residues. Variable domain in full (rest from reference TRBV28 and TRBJ2-7): DVKVTQSSRYLVKRTGEKVFLECVQDMDHENMFWYRQDPGLGLRLIYFSYDVKMKEKGDIPEGYSVSREKKERFSLILESASTNQTSMYLCASSLFAYEQYFGPGTRLTVT.

This chain joins TRBV14 and TRBJ2-5; D is unresolved. V was pared by 5 bases and J by 4 bases, with 8 bases between. The CDR3 extends over 12 amino acids. Germline V gene data show CDR1 as SGHDN and CDR2 as FVKESK. The CDR3 bases are TGTGCCAGCAGCACCCGCTCAGAGACCCAGTACTTC. It codes for CASSTRSETQYF.

This clone was seen more than once but under ten times. This chain joins TRBV4-2 and TRBJ2-3; 9 nucleotides match TRBD1. The germline V gene encodes CDR1 LGHNA and CDR2 YNFKEQ. V gave up 2 bases and J gave up 1 base; unmatched junction bases: 4. CDR3 length: 16 residues. The CDR3 region is CASSQSWTGGTDTQYF. The CDR3 bases are TGTGCCAGCAGCCAATCGTGGACAGGGGGCACAGATACGCAGTATTTT.

This clone was counted a few times. V and J are TRBV7-2 and TRBJ2-7; TRBD1 matches 7 bases. Germline V CDR1 and CDR2: SGHTA, FQGNSA. With V trimmed by 1 base and J by 4 bases, 7 bases remained unmatched. This CDR3 has 15 residues. The chain's CDR3 is CASSLVGQPRYEQYF. The DNA of the CDR3 is TGTGCCAGCAGCTTAGTGGGACAGCCACGTTACGAGCAGTACTTC.

The chain is built from TRBV5-1 and TRBJ2-5; no clear D. The CDR3 has 13 residues. Germline V CDR1 and CDR2: SGHRS, YFSETQ. The V gene lost 1 base and the J gene lost 4 bases, with 8 bases spanning the gap. The DNA for the CDR3 is TGCGCCAGCAGCTTGTCTGGTCCAGAGACCCAGTACTTC. Its protein product is CASSLSGPETQYF.

The chain carries TRBV7-2 and TRBJ2-3; D is undetermined. From germline, CDR1 is SGHTA and CDR2 FQGNSA. This CDR3 has 12 amino acids. V lost 4 bases and J lost 0, with 2 bases in between. Written as DNA, the CDR3 is TGTGCCAGCAGCTCCAGCACAGATACGCAGTATTTT. It translates to CASSSSTDTQYF.

This clone was observed a handful of times. The chain recombines TRBV9 with TRBJ1-4; TRBD1 matches at 7 bases. CDR3 length equals 16 residues. Germline V gives CDR1 SGDLS, CDR2 YYNGEE. With V trimmed by 0 bases and J by 4 bases, 6 bases remained unmatched. The CDR3 DNA reads as TGTGCCAGCAGCGTAGGAGGGGACAGTCGTAATGAAAAACTGTTTTTT. This translates into CASSVGGDSRNEKLFF.

As concerns this clone: This CDR3 is also generated by other DNA sequences in the sample. The chain carries TRBV7-2 and TRBJ2-7; D not resolved. Trimming took 5 bases from V and 4 from J, leaving 6 bases between them. Germline assignment: CDR1 SGHTA and CDR2 FQGNSA. The CDR3 contains 11 residues. The CDR3 spells CASSPAYEQYF. The CDR3 region has the DNA TGTGCCAGCAGCCCCGCTTACGAGCAGTACTTC.

The gene calls are TRBV4-1 and TRBJ1-2; no firm D call. Between the trimmed V and J ends, which lost 0 bases and 3 bases, there was a span of 11 bases. This CDR3 has 15 residues. Germline CDR1 MGHRA, CDR2 YSYEKL. The CDR3: CASSQENSGHYGYTF. In nucleotides, the CDR3 is TGCGCCAGCAGCCAAGAGAACTCCGGTCACTATGGCTACACCTTC.

Of note for this clone: The sample carries other DNA sequences with the same CDR3. The chain recombines TRBV18 with TRBJ2-5, with a possible D match to TRBD2 (6 bases). The germline V gene encodes CDR1 KGHSH and CDR2 LQKENI. This CDR3 has 12 amino acids. With 2 bases removed from V and 5 bases from J, the gap between germline ends came to 6 bases. The CDR3 DNA is TGTGCCAGCTCACCAGCGGGGGAGACCCAGTACTTC. Translated: CASSPAGETQYF.

This chain connects TRBV30 to TRBJ1-2; TRBD1 agrees at 7 bases. J gave up 8 bases and V 0 bases, and 6 bases lay outside the gene matches. The CDR3 length is 13 residues. CDR1 GTSNPN and CDR2 SVGIG come from the germline V gene (reference sequence). CDR3 sequence reads: CAWSVLTGYGYTF. In nucleotides, the CDR3 is TGTGCCTGGAGTGTATTGACAGGGTACGGCTACACCTTC.

This clone was seen a handful of times. V usage is TRBV30 and J usage is TRBJ2-3; possibly TRBD2 for D (5 bases). The CDR3 is made up of 14 amino acids. V dropped 3 bases and J dropped 0 bases, with 10 bases sitting between them. In germline, CDR1 is GTSNPN, CDR2 SVGIG (reference sequence). The CDR3 reads CAWRAAASTDTQYF. Here the CDR3 DNA reads TGTGCCTGGAGGGCAGCGGCGAGCACAGATACGCAGTATTTT. The full variable domain, in which reference TRBV30 and TRBJ2-3 provide the parts outside the CDR3, is SQTIHQWPATLVQPVGSPLSLECTVEGTSNPNLYWYRQAAGRGLQLLFYSVGIGQISSEVPQNLSASRPQDRQFILSSKKLLLSDSGFYLCAWRAAASTDTQYFGPGTRLTVL.

The chain combines TRBV5-1 with TRBJ2-1; TRBD2 matches 8 bases. This CDR3 comprises 14 residues. Germline-derived CDR1 and CDR2 are SGHRS and YFSETQ. J was trimmed by 4 bases and V by 4 bases; bases with no gene match: 4. DNA for the CDR3: TGCGCCAGCAGCGTAGCGGGGCGATACAATGAGCAGTTCTTC. This translates into CASSVAGRYNEQFF.

This chain uses TRBV7-9 with TRBJ2-1; TRBD2 matches 7 bases. The CDR3 is 13 residues long. Germline CDR1 reads SEHNR; CDR2 reads FQNEAQ (reference sequence). J was trimmed by 10 bases and V by 4 bases; bases with no gene match: 7. CDR3 DNA: TGTGCCAGCAGCTGGGGGACTATCTACGAGCAGTTCTTC. This sequence encodes CASSWGTIYEQFF.

This clone occurred a few times. The CDR3 region is CASSQSSSYNEQFF. In DNA, the CDR3 is TGTGCCAGCAGCCAGTCTAGCTCCTACAATGAGCAGTTCTTC. The genes are TRBV7-2 and TRBJ2-1; no reliable D call. The V end was cut by 5 bases, the J end by 0 bases, with 8 bases between. CDR3 size: 14 residues. Germline CDR1 and CDR2: SGHTA and FQGNSA. The full variable domain, rest sourced from reference TRBV7-2 and TRBJ2-1, is GAGVSQSPSNKVTEKGKDVELRCDPISGHTALYWYRQSLGQGLEFLIYFQGNSAPDKSGLPSDRFSAERTGGSVSTLTIQRTQQEDSAVYLCASSQSSSYNEQFFGPGTRLTVL.

The rearrangement joins TRBV9 to TRBJ2-1, with D perhaps TRBD2 (5 bases). Trimming shortened V by 1 base and J by 0 bases, and 8 bases separated the two germline ends. There are 15 residues in the CDR3. CDR1 is SGDLS, CDR2 YYNGEE, per germline. In DNA form, the CDR3 reads TGTGCCAGCAGCGTACGGACTGGCTCCTACAATGAGCAGTTCTTC. It specifies CASSVRTGSYNEQFF. The full variable domain, its missing parts supplied by reference TRBV9 and TRBJ2-1, is DSGVTQTPKHLITATGQRVTLRCSPRSGDLSVYWYQQSLDQGLQFLIQYYNGEERAKGNILERFSAQQFPDLHSELNLSSLELGDSALYFCASSVRTGSYNEQFFGPGTRLTVL.

The chain has TRBV7-2 and TRBJ2-7; TRBD2 matches at 7 bases. J was trimmed by 4 bases and V by 5 bases; bases with no gene match: 2. The germline gives CDR1 SGHTA, CDR2 FQGNSA. The CDR3 spans 12 residues. For the CDR3, the DNA is TGTGCCAGCAGCAGGGGACTATACGAGCAGTACTTC. Translation: CASSRGLYEQYF. Together with reference TRBV7-2 and TRBJ2-7, the CDR3 gives the full variable domain: GAGVSQSPSNKVTEKGKDVELRCDPISGHTALYWYRQSLGQGLEFLIYFQGNSAPDKSGLPSDRFSAERTGGSVSTLTIQRTQQEDSAVYLCASSRGLYEQYFGPGTRLTVT.

This clone was seen a few times. V and J are TRBV29-1 and TRBJ1-4; no clear D gene. V gave up 4 bases and J gave up 6 bases, with 12 bases separating them. Looked up from germline, CDR1 is SQVTM and CDR2 is ANQGSEA. The CDR3 consists of 13 residues. The CDR3 nucleotides read TGCAGCGTTGTACCGGGGATTCATGAAAAACTGTTTTTT. Translated, it gives CSVVPGIHEKLFF.

The chain recombines TRBV7-2 with TRBJ2-3, with 8 bases identical to TRBD2. Germline V CDR1 and CDR2: SGHTA, FQGNSA. The CDR3 is made up of 16 amino acids. Trimming took 1 base from V and 0 from J; bases not matched to a gene: 3. The CDR3 DNA is TGTGCCAGCAGCTTAGTGGCTAGCGGGAGCACAGATACGCAGTATTTT. Its protein product is CASSLVASGSTDTQYF.

V gene TRBV7-2 combines with J gene TRBJ2-5, with D perhaps TRBD1 or TRBD2 (5 bases each). Trimming removed 5 bases from V and 5 bases from J, with 21 bases in between. CDR1 is SGHTA and CDR2 is FQGNSA in the germline V gene. This CDR3 contains 16 residues. The CDR3 DNA sequence: TGTGCCAGCAGCGCCGGGGCTGTGGGAGTGGGCGAGACCCAGTACTTC. Translated, it gives CASSAGAVGVGETQYF. Looking up the rest from reference TRBV7-2 and TRBJ2-5 gives the full variable domain: GAGVSQSPSNKVTEKGKDVELRCDPISGHTALYWYRQSLGQGLEFLIYFQGNSAPDKSGLPSDRFSAERTGGSVSTLTIQRTQQEDSAVYLCASSAGAVGVGETQYFGPGTRLLVL.

A remark on this clone: The sample holds other DNA sequences that translate to the same CDR3. V is TRBV9 and J is TRBJ2-3; 10 nucleotides align to TRBD2. With V trimmed by 3 bases and J by 1 base, 2 bases remained unmatched. This CDR3 spans 15 amino acids. Germline-derived CDR1 and CDR2 are SGDLS and YYNGEE. The CDR3 region is CASSAGTSGTDTQYF. The CDR3 nucleotides read TGTGCCAGCAGCGCCGGGACTAGCGGCACAGATACGCAGTATTTT.

In this sample, this clone turned up a few times. The V and J genes are TRBV10-3 and TRBJ1-2, with no clear D. CDR1 and CDR2 (germline): ENHRY, SYGVKD. Trimming stripped 6 bases from V and 6 bases from J, with 11 bases between. CDR3 size: 12 residues. CDR3 bases: TGTGCCATCAGGGGATTCCAGCATGGCTACACCTTC. This translates into CAIRGFQHGYTF.

V and J are TRBV6-5 and TRBJ2-3; TRBD2 matches 7 bases. Trimming at V came to 0 bases and at J to 7 bases, leaving 10 bases not matched to a gene. Germline values: CDR1 MNHEY, CDR2 SVGAGI. This CDR3 is built from 16 residues. CDR3 in amino acids: CASSYSGTTPPNTQYF. The CDR3 DNA sequence: TGTGCCAGCAGTTACTCGGGGACTACCCCTCCAAATACGCAGTATTTT.

The DNA of the CDR3 is TGTGCCAGCAGCTTATTCCGGGACAGAAACACCGGGGAGCTGTTTTTT. It translates to CASSLFRDRNTGELFF. The chain couples TRBV7-2 to TRBJ2-2; 7 bases are a match to TRBD1. The CDR3 loop spans 16 amino acids. Germline lookup yields CDR1 SGHTA and CDR2 FQGNSA. Trimming cost V 2 bases and J 2 bases; bases outside gene matches: 5.

There are a few counts of this clone. This chain connects TRBV7-9 to TRBJ2-7; D gene uncertain. V gave up 1 base and J gave up 5 bases, with 21 bases separating them. The CDR3 consists of 17 residues. The V gene's germline CDR1 is SEHNR and CDR2 FQNEAQ (reference sequence). CDR3 region: CASSLGRIGPLANEQYF. CDR3 DNA: TGTGCCAGCAGCTTAGGAAGGATAGGCCCTCTTGCAAACGAGCAGTACTTC.